The clone carrying this T cell receptor beta chain was counted many times. Its matching antigen is unknown. These data originate in a study of CD8 T cells in ankylosing spondylitis. Study-level points and caveats: Blood of patients with ankylosing spondylitis appeared to be characterized by a TCR beta motif of several highly homologous variants. Earlier work had already found some motif variants in reactive arthritis synovial fluid and blood.

In making TCR beta libraries, quantitative 5'-RACE with molecular barcodes was used. TCRdb analysed the 5' RACE reads with MiXCR anew, one entry per CDR3 protein. The sample consists of about 92,000 distinct CDR3 sequences, just under 9% of them appearing once. Germline-derived CDR1 and CDR2 are MNHNS and SASEGT. CDR3 length: 14 residues. Trimming removed 6 bases from V and 4 bases from J; junction bases left unmatched: 5. Sequencing was carried out using blood, either unsorted or a sorted T cell fraction (not recorded which). The source is a male donor with ankylosing spondylitis or in good health (not recorded which). The V gene is TRBV6-1, the J gene TRBJ2-2, with 7 bases fitting TRBD1. As DNA, the CDR3 is TGTGCCAGCAGCCTAGACAGGGCCACCGGGGAGCTGTTTTTT. This sequence encodes CASSLDRATGELFF.